This T cell receptor beta chain was recorded in a study of Ad26.COV2.S vaccination and SARS-CoV-2 variants (dated by TCRdb to the early 2020s). Notes on the research overall: Donors in the vaccine arm were drawn from COV1001, a phase I-IIa trial of Ad26.COV2.S in healthy adults that was multicentre, randomized, double-blind and placebo-controlled. Ad26.COV2.S was given intramuscularly at 5x10^10 or 1x10^11 viral particles, as a single shot or as two shots 56 days apart. Trial participants were randomized into five groups of five, in which low-dose or high-dose Ad26.COV2.S was given once or twice, or placebo was given on both occasions. The TCR-sequenced set comprised around 30 samples: some 20 Ad26.COV2.S vaccine recipients, 5 placebo recipients and 8 SARS-CoV-2 convalescent individuals. Sequencing of the TCRbeta repertoire served to evaluate the specificity and breadth of SARS-CoV-2-reactive T cell receptors following Ad26.COV2.S vaccination. Investigators did not know the trial group allocation while performing experiments and assessing outcomes.

As to this clone: What antigen it recognizes has not been identified. Qualities for individual bases were not recorded, and no much larger clone is one base off.

Interpreted using the paper, the treatment or condition label stands for: around 19 received Ad26.COV2.S at low or high dose, single or two shots; 5 received placebo; per-sample allocation not given. Repertoires of vaccine and placebo recipients were sequenced from samples collected on day 63 after the first injection. Cohort 1b enrolled around 24 adults aged 18-55 years at a single site in Boston, USA, between 29 July and 7 August 2020. Ad26.COV2.S consisted of a replication-incompetent adenovirus type 26 vector by which a prefusion-stabilized SARS-CoV-2 spike protein from the original Wuhan strain was expressed. The immunoSEQ Assay was used to sequence TCRbeta CDR3 regions. After extraction, genomic DNA underwent amplification by bias-controlled multiplex PCR, followed by high-throughput sequencing. The authors' pipeline ran thus. Collapsing and filtering of sequences were performed to quantify the absolute abundance of each unique TCRbeta CDR3 region. T cell fraction was estimated by normalizing TCRbeta template counts to usable DNA, which was measured by amplifying reference genes present in all nucleated cells. Repertoire TCRs were annotated as SARS-CoV-2-specific when V gene, CDR3 amino acid sequence and J gene were exactly matched to a known reactive TCR set. MIRA supplied the reference SARS-CoV-2 TCR set, which was filtered for enrichment in COVID-19-positive ImmuneCODE repertoires so that public or cross-reactive TCRs were removed. Drawing on the MIRA antigens, annotated TCRs were analysed further at the level of specific ORF or position within ORF. Breadth was defined as the number of annotated unique rearrangements divided by the total number of unique productive rearrangements, and depth was defined as the summed frequency of the annotated unique rearrangements. Group comparisons of TCR breadth used two-sided Wilcoxon rank-sum tests. TCRdb retrieved this table from immuneACCESS and kept in-frame rearrangements only. Not all clones are present; in checked studies, unresolved V genes account for under half, and no reason is known for the remainder. Clone size and the V and J calls come from that table; the DNA yielded D and trimming. The sample table shows 350,000 to 500,000 clones, and 90% are seen once. The ten largest clones capture about 4.4% of the sample.

The germline V gene specifies SGHAT as CDR1 and FQNNGV as CDR2. Trimming leaves V shorter by 5 bases and J shorter by 7 bases, with the junction holding 12 bases beyond the gene matches. Including cysteine and phenylalanine, the CDR3 has 17 amino acids. The kept DNA is CDR3 alone, 51 bases in frame from the first base. Overall study results and their limits: The authors noted that the TCR breadth and depth analyses may have underestimated total T cell responses. Comparable non-spike TCR breadth was observed between vaccine and placebo recipients, consistent with only spike being contained in the vaccine. Compared with placebo recipients, Ad26.COV2.S recipients showed higher spike-specific TCR breadth (P = 0.0014). The study lacked the statistical power to compare responses across vaccine doses or regimens. After vaccination, spike-specific CD8+ and CD4+ T cell responses were reported to show substantial breadth.

This specimen consisted of peripheral blood, obtained in a trial of Ad26.COV2.S vaccine versus placebo. This clonotype was sampled from a person between 18 and 59 years old who received the Ad26.COV2.S COVID-19 vaccine or a placebo. The chain uses TRBV11-2 and TRBJ2-1, and TRBD2 matches 12 of the central bases. The DNA sequence reads TGTGCCAGCAGCGTACGACTAGCGGGAGAGTTTGGGAATGAGCAGTTCTTC. This sequence encodes CASSVRLAGEFGNEQFF.